These 3 T cell receptor beta chains were sequenced from one sample in a study of blood T cell repertoires in COVID-19. Generated by immunoSEQ multiplex PCR, the TCRdb table keeps only in-frame clones and is missing some. This table has over 100,000 clones, 70% to 85% appearing once. Sequenced input: peripheral blood. These receptors originate from a woman aged 55 to 70 with acute or convalescent COVID-19.

J is TRBJ1-1 and V is TRBV19, with D tentatively TRBD1 (5 bases). The germline CDR1 and CDR2 sequences are LNHDA and SQIVND (reference sequence). The CDR3 contains 17 residues. V was trimmed by 4 bases and J by 4 bases, leaving 22 bases between them. The CDR3 reads CASSTRGGAGVATEAFF. The DNA for the CDR3 is TGTGCCAGTAGTACGCGGGGGGGTGCTGGAGTAGCCACTGAAGCTTTCTTT.

In its sample, this clone was seen once. The chain carries TRBV11-1 and TRBJ1-6; no clear D. The CDR3 covers 15 residues. Trimming pared 7 bases from V and 0 bases from J, leaving 10 bases between. The germline V gene has CDR1 SGHAT and CDR2 FQDESV (reference sequence). CDR3 DNA: TGTGCCAGCACCCTGGAGGGCTCCTATAATTCACCCCTCCACTTT. Its translation is CASTLEGSYNSPLHF.

V usage is TRBV5-6 and J usage is TRBJ1-2, with D perhaps matching TRBD1 (6 bases). Trimming removed 4 bases from V and 4 bases from J, with 14 bases in between. Germline V gene lookup returns CDR1 SGHDT and CDR2 YYEEEE. CDR3 length equals 14 residues. The CDR3 nucleotides read TGTGCCAGCAGCCAGACAGGAAATGCCTATGGCTACACCTTC. Its protein is CASSQTGNAYGYTF.